This T cell receptor (beta chain) came from a study of identical twins. TCRdb re-analysed the 5' RACE reads in MiXCR, keeping a single row per CDR3 protein. The top ten hold about 0.91% of the sample, which has about 520,000 distinct CDR3 sequences, 22% seen once. Trimming removed 6 bases from V and 3 bases from J, with 15 bases in between. The CDR3 length is 13 residues. Germline CDR1 is DFQATT and CDR2 is SNEGSKA (reference sequence). This clonotype was counted between two and nine times. Another study also made use of these data, one on T cells expressing NK-cell markers.

The J gene is TRBJ2-7, the V gene TRBV20-1; D might be TRBD2 (6 bases). The clonotype was recovered from a woman younger than 30 in good health. The source material was CD4+ T cells sorted from blood. CDR3 in DNA: TGCAGTGCCCCACCCGGGGGAAGCTACGAGCAGTACTTC. Translation: CSAPPGGSYEQYF.